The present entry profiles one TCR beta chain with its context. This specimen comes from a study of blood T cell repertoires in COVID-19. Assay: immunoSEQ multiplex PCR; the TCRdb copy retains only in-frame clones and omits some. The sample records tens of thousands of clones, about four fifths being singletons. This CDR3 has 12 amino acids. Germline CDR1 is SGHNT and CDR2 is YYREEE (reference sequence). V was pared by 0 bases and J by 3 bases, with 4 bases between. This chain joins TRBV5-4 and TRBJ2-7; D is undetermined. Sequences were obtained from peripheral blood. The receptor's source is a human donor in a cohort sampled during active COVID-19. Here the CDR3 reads CASSLDGYEQYF. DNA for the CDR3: TGTGCCAGCAGCTTGGACGGCTACGAGCAGTACTTC.